The 32 T cell receptor beta chains below were found in one sample sequenced in a study of cytomegalovirus exposure and HLA in healthy donors. Primers included in the PCR were 60 Vbeta and 13 Jbeta primers. Generated by immunoSEQ multiplex PCR, the TCRdb table keeps only in-frame clones and is missing some. This table has under 200,000 clones, about 70% appearing once. Sequences were obtained from PBMCs. The receptors derive from a woman between 18 and 29 years old in good health and CMV-seropositive.

Remarks on this clone: This sample includes further DNA sequences coding for the same CDR3. V gene TRBV27 combines with J gene TRBJ2-5, with 10 bases that match TRBD2. Germline CDR1 is MNHEY and CDR2 is SMNVEV (reference sequence). V gave up 0 bases and J gave up 2 bases; unmatched junction bases: 0. The CDR3 has 15 residues. CDR3 loop: CASSLSTSGQETQYF. The CDR3 DNA is TGTGCCAGCAGTTTATCGACTAGCGGGCAAGAGACCCAGTACTTC.

This chain links TRBV21-1 with TRBJ1-5; the table names TRBD1, a call not compared with the DNA. TRBV21-1 corresponds to a pseudogene. The CDR3 is 16 residues long. The CDR3 nucleotides are TGTGCCAGCAGCAAAGTCTCAGGGGTTATCGCTCAGCCCCAGCATTTT. This codes for CASSKVSGVIAQPQHF.

The rearrangement uses TRBV7-9 and TRBJ2-7, with D perhaps TRBD1 (6 bases). In germline, CDR1 is SEHNR, CDR2 FQNEAQ (reference sequence). Trimming took off 4 bases at V and 3 bases at J, with 13 bases between the two ends. The CDR3 is 14 amino acids. CDR3 DNA sequence: TGTGCCAGCAGCTCAGTGGACAGATACTACGAGCAGTACTTC. It yields the protein CASSSVDRYYEQYF.

The V call is TRBV19, the J call TRBJ1-5; D might be TRBD1 (6 bases). The CDR3 is made up of 14 amino acids. V gave up 5 bases and J gave up 1 base, with 9 bases separating them. Germline CDR1 reads LNHDA; CDR2 reads SQIVND (reference sequence). CDR3 bases: TGTGCCAGTAGTTTCGACAGGAGCAATCAGCCCCAGCATTTT. Amino acids: CASSFDRSNQPQHF.

The chain joins TRBV7-9 to TRBJ2-1; 7 nucleotides line up with TRBD2. V shed 2 bases, J shed 1 base, and the junction held 5 bases outside the gene matches. The germline V gene encodes CDR1 SEHNR and CDR2 FQNEAQ (reference sequence). The CDR3 length is 16 residues. The CDR3 DNA reads as TGTGCCAGCAGCTTACGTGGCGGGAGTTCCTACAATGAGCAGTTCTTC. Its translation is CASSLRGGSSYNEQFF.

This chain uses TRBV27 with TRBJ2-2; D perhaps matches TRBD1 (6 bases). Germline loops: CDR1 MNHEY, CDR2 SMNVEV (reference sequence). Trimming stripped 3 bases from V and 6 bases from J, with 14 bases between. The length of the CDR3 is 15 residues. CDR3 sequence reads: CASSFHSGEAGELFF. The CDR3 nucleotides read TGTGCCAGCAGTTTCCACTCAGGGGAAGCCGGGGAGCTGTTTTTT.

The genes are TRBV6-5 and TRBJ2-7, with 7 nucleotides matching TRBD1. Germline assignment: CDR1 MNHEY and CDR2 SVGAGI. This CDR3 region has 12 residues. V lost 6 bases to trimming and J lost 4 bases; unmatched junction nucleotides: 3. The CDR3 nucleotides are TGTGCCAGCAGCACACAGGGGTACGAGCAGTACTTC. Protein sequence: CASSTQGYEQYF.

The chain is built from TRBV5-4 and TRBJ1-6, with TRBD1 matching 8 bases. The CDR3 totals 14 residues. Trimming cost V 2 bases and J 7 bases; bases outside gene matches: 2. CDR1 SGHNT and CDR2 YYREEE come from the germline V gene (reference sequence). CDR3 in DNA: TGTGCCAGCAGCTTCGACAGGGGAAATTCACCCCTCCACTTT. Encoded protein: CASSFDRGNSPLHF. Full variable domain (rest looked up from reference TRBV5-4 and TRBJ1-6): ETGVTQSPTHLIKTRGQQVTLRCSSQSGHNTVSWYQQALGQGPQFIFQYYREEENGRGNFPPRFSGLQFPNYSSELNVNALELDDSALYLCASSFDRGNSPLHFGNGTRLTVT.

This clone showed up just a few times. V and J are TRBV30 and TRBJ2-7, with TRBD2 matching 8 bases. This CDR3 comprises 13 residues. Germline-derived CDR1 and CDR2 are GTSNPN and SVGIG (reference sequence). V lost 4 bases to trimming and J lost 7 bases; unmatched junction nucleotides: 9. This chain's CDR3 is CAWNRLATGEQYF. The CDR3 DNA reads TGTGCCTGGAATCGACTAGCGACGGGGGAGCAGTACTTC.

CDR3 region: CASSEAPGVDTQYF. The CDR3, as DNA: TGTGCCAGCAGTGAAGCGCCGGGGGTGGATACGCAGTATTTT. The chain couples TRBV2 to TRBJ2-3; perhaps TRBD2 as D (6 bases). The CDR3 is made up of 14 amino acids. CDR1 SNHLY and CDR2 FYNNEI come from the germline V gene. V dropped 0 bases and J dropped 6 bases, with 10 bases sitting between them. Full variable domain (outside the CDR3, taken from reference TRBV2 and TRBJ2-3): EPEVTQTPSHQVTQMGQEVILRCVPISNHLYFYWYRQILGQKVEFLVSFYNNEISEKSEIFDDQFSVERPDGSNFTLKIRSTKLEDSAMYFCASSEAPGVDTQYFGPGTRLTVL.

J is TRBJ1-2 and V is TRBV6-5; TRBD1 matches 7 bases. Per the germline V gene, CDR1 is MNHEY and CDR2 is SVGAGI. Losses at the gene ends were 6 bases for V and 5 bases for J; bases not matched to a gene: 9. This CDR3 comprises 14 residues. The CDR3 sequence is CASRRQGGSYGYTF. CDR3 sequence (DNA): TGTGCCAGCAGGAGACAGGGAGGATCGTATGGCTACACCTTC.

The rearrangement uses TRBV4-1 and TRBJ1-1; 11 bases fit TRBD1. Germline V gene sequence: CDR1 MGHRA, CDR2 YSYEKL. V shed 3 bases, J shed 5 bases, and the junction held 20 bases outside the gene matches. The CDR3 extends over 20 amino acids. CDR3 sequence reads: CASSQPFGRGQGARETEAFF. CDR3 DNA sequence: TGCGCCAGCAGCCAGCCCTTCGGTAGAGGACAGGGGGCTCGAGAGACTGAAGCTTTCTTT.

This clone was observed a handful of times. J is TRBJ2-1 and V is TRBV9, with D perhaps matching TRBD2 (6 bases). Germline V CDR1 and CDR2: SGDLS, YYNGEE. The V gene lost 1 base and the J gene lost 5 bases, with 13 bases spanning the gap. The CDR3 contains 15 residues. The CDR3 spells CASSVRAGLDNEQFF. CDR3 coding DNA: TGTGCCAGCAGCGTACGGGCGGGGCTTGACAATGAGCAGTTCTTC.

With regard to this clone: Germline and junction disagree at one end, which may indicate a read error. This chain connects TRBV4-1 to TRBJ2-1; TRBD1 is a possible D gene (5 bases). This CDR3 has 14 residues. CDR1 is MGHRA and CDR2 is YSYEKL in the germline V gene. The CDR3 protein is CASSQPTNRSPGVF. CDR3 DNA: TGCGCCAGCAGCCAACCTACCAACAGGTCTCCTGGGGTCTTC.

The chain employs TRBV4-2 and TRBJ2-5; weak D call: TRBD1 (5 bases). V gave up 1 base and J gave up 5 bases, with 17 bases separating them. Germline CDR1 and CDR2: LGHNA and YNFKEQ. This CDR3 region has 16 residues. In DNA form, the CDR3 reads TGTGCCAGCAGCCAAGGTGACAGCCCGGGCATGGAGACCCAGTACTTC. It codes for CASSQGDSPGMETQYF.

This clone was detected once. The chain joins TRBV11-2 to TRBJ2-3; a possible D gene is TRBD2 (5 bases). V lost 1 base, J lost 8 bases, and 13 bases lay in between. The CDR3 is 14 amino acids. Germline values: CDR1 SGHAT, CDR2 FQNNGV. The CDR3 nucleotides read TGTGCCAGCAGCTTAGCTCTGGAACTAGGTACGCAGTATTTT. It specifies CASSLALELGTQYF.

This chain links TRBV4-2 with TRBJ2-7; tentative D call: TRBD2 (7 bases). V dropped 1 base and J dropped 0 bases, with 10 bases sitting between them. Germline lookup yields CDR1 LGHNA and CDR2 YNFKEQ. The CDR3 consists of 15 residues. CDR3 DNA sequence: TGTGCCAGCAGCCAAGTGGCGGGGGCCTCCTACGAGCAGTACTTC. Amino acids: CASSQVAGASYEQYF.

The rearrangement links TRBV2 to TRBJ2-3, with D tentatively TRBD2 (6 bases). This CDR3 comprises 17 residues. V gave up 4 bases and J gave up 1 base, with 18 bases separating them. In germline, CDR1 is SNHLY, CDR2 FYNNEI. As DNA, the CDR3 is TGTGCCAGCAGTGGTATGTTCGCGGGGTCCCGCACAGATACGCAGTATTTT. Encoded protein: CASSGMFAGSRTDTQYF.

This clone was recorded a few times. The chain joins TRBV27 to TRBJ2-7, with 9 bases aligning to TRBD1. The CDR3 runs 17 residues. The V segment lost 6 bases and the J segment 5 bases; nucleotides outside the gene matches: 17. Germline V lookup: CDR1 MNHEY, CDR2 SMNVEV (reference sequence). The CDR3, as DNA: TGTGCCAGCAGAAGCTTACCCCTCCGGGACAGGGCTGACGAGCAGTACTTC. This translates into CASRSLPLRDRADEQYF.

The genes are TRBV11-1 and TRBJ2-1; 13 nucleotides agree with TRBD2. CDR3 length: 16 residues. J lost 8 bases, V lost 4 bases, and 8 bases had no gene match. Germline CDR1 SGHAT, CDR2 FQDESV (reference sequence). The DNA for the CDR3 is TGTGCCAGCAGCTCCCGACTAGCGGGGGGAATCTATGAGCAGTTCTTC. It codes for CASSSRLAGGIYEQFF.

In this sample, this clone turned up a few times. The chain is built from TRBV7-2 and TRBJ1-1; 7 positions agree with TRBD1. The V gene end was trimmed by 0 bases and the J gene end by 1 base; junction bases not matched to a gene: 2. This CDR3 is built from 15 residues. Germline V gene sequence: CDR1 SGHTA, CDR2 FQGNSA. The CDR3, as DNA: TGTGCCAGCAGCTTAGCCGGGACAGCGAACACTGAAGCTTTCTTT. This translates into CASSLAGTANTEAFF.

The chain joins TRBV27 to TRBJ1-2; 9 positions match TRBD1. The CDR3 is 14 amino acids. V dropped 5 bases and J dropped 3; count of bases not matched to a gene: 4. In germline, CDR1 is MNHEY, CDR2 SMNVEV (reference sequence). CDR3 coding DNA: TGTGCCAGCAGTCCCAGGACAGGGGACTATGGCTACACCTTC. Protein: CASSPRTGDYGYTF.

The rearrangement uses TRBV25-1 and TRBJ1-6; 10 bases map to TRBD1. V lost 5 bases to trimming and J lost 9 bases; unmatched junction nucleotides: 16. This CDR3 contains 18 residues. Germline V gives CDR1 MGHDK, CDR2 SYGVNS. CDR3 sequence (DNA): TGTGCCAGCAGTTCTCTAAAAGGACAGGGGGATTTTGGTTCACCCCTCCACTTT. Protein product: CASSSLKGQGDFGSPLHF.

The chain employs TRBV9 and TRBJ1-6; no definite D call. This CDR3 region has 15 residues. Trimming took off 0 bases at V and 7 bases at J, with 11 bases between the two ends. Germline CDR1 is SGDLS and CDR2 is YYNGEE. The CDR3 DNA reads as TGTGCCAGCAGCGTAGTTCCGACCGGGAATTCACCCCTCCACTTT. This codes for CASSVVPTGNSPLHF.

The V call is TRBV10-3, the J call TRBJ2-7, with D possibly matching TRBD2 (6 bases). V shed 4 bases and J shed 2 bases, with 9 bases lying between them. This CDR3 region has 13 residues. Germline assignment: CDR1 ENHRY and CDR2 SYGVKD. CDR3 in DNA: TGTGCCATCAGTGGGGGCGGGGCCTACGAGCAGTACTTC. This translates into CAISGGGAYEQYF.

The V gene is TRBV9, the J gene TRBJ2-7; TRBD2 agrees at 8 bases. This CDR3 region has 15 residues. The germline V gene has CDR1 SGDLS and CDR2 YYNGEE. Germline trimming cut 4 bases from V and 6 bases from J; bases unmatched to any gene: 12. The CDR3 nucleotides are TGTGCCAGCAGCCCTTTCACTAGCGGCCCTGGCGAGCAGTACTTC. Its translation: CASSPFTSGPGEQYF.

The chain is built from TRBV2 and TRBJ1-5; D gene unclear. This CDR3 is built from 13 residues. V gave up 5 bases and J gave up 0 bases, with 5 bases separating them. Germline V gene data show CDR1 as SNHLY and CDR2 as FYNNEI. Here the CDR3 reads CASSTYSNQPQHF. In DNA form, the CDR3 reads TGTGCCAGCAGTACATATAGCAATCAGCCCCAGCATTTT. Complete variable domain (other parts from reference TRBV2 and TRBJ1-5): EPEVTQTPSHQVTQMGQEVILRCVPISNHLYFYWYRQILGQKVEFLVSFYNNEISEKSEIFDDQFSVERPDGSNFTLKIRSTKLEDSAMYFCASSTYSNQPQHFGDGTRLSIL.

This chain uses TRBV5-1 with TRBJ1-4, with D possibly being TRBD1 (6 bases). The CDR3 is 13 amino acids. Trimming removed 6 bases from V and 5 bases from J, with 11 bases in between. Germline assignment: CDR1 SGHRS and CDR2 YFSETQ. CDR3 bases: TGCGCCAGCAAACAGGGCGGGAATGAAAAACTGTTTTTT. Translation: CASKQGGNEKLFF.

The chain carries TRBV27 and TRBJ1-5; no reliable D call. CDR1 and CDR2 from the germline V gene are MNHEY and SMNVEV (reference sequence). The V gene lost 6 bases and the J gene lost 3 bases, with 6 bases spanning the gap. This CDR3 has 12 residues. The CDR3 sequence: CASSQANQPQHF. The CDR3 bases are TGTGCCAGCAGCCAGGCCAATCAGCCCCAGCATTTT.

This chain joins TRBV5-5 and TRBJ2-7; 7 nucleotides agree with TRBD1. The germline gives CDR1 SGHKS, CDR2 YYEKEE (reference sequence). J was trimmed by 5 bases and V by 4 bases; bases with no gene match: 6. The CDR3 sequence is 13 residues long. The CDR3 DNA sequence: TGTGCCAGCAGCCCAACGGGACAGAACGAGCAGTACTTC. Amino acids: CASSPTGQNEQYF.

CDR3 DNA sequence: TGTGCCAGTAGTATAAGGGGACTAGCGGGAGATTGGGGCGAGACCCAGTACTTC. Encoded protein: CASSIRGLAGDWGETQYF. The chain carries TRBV19 and TRBJ2-5, with TRBD2 matching over 14 bases. This CDR3 region has 18 residues. From germline, CDR1 is LNHDA and CDR2 SQIVND (reference sequence). V lost 2 bases to trimming and J lost 5 bases; unmatched junction nucleotides: 10.

The J gene is TRBJ2-7, the V gene TRBV11-2; the match to TRBD2 covers 8 bases. Germline trimming cut 4 bases from V and 3 bases from J; bases unmatched to any gene: 11. Germline CDR1 SGHAT, CDR2 FQNNGV. This CDR3 contains 16 residues. Written as DNA, the CDR3 is TGTGCCAGCAGCTCATTTGGCGGGGGGATGCTCTACGAGCAGTACTTC. Translation: CASSSFGGGMLYEQYF. The variable domain in full, completed from reference TRBV11-2 and TRBJ2-7, reads EAGVAQSPRYKIIEKRQSVAFWCNPISGHATLYWYQQILGQGPKLLIQFQNNGVVDDSQLPKDRFSAERLKGVDSTLKIQPAKLEDSAVYLCASSSFGGGMLYEQYFGPGTRLTVT.